Shown below are 15 T cell receptor beta chains from a single sample sequenced in a study of T cell responses to AZD1222 COVID-19 vaccine. Profiling relied on immunoSEQ multiplex PCR, and the TCRdb table lists in-frame clones only, not all of them. The profile shows about 110,000 clones, 86% of them singletons. Here the sequenced sample was peripheral blood, taken on day 0 of AZD1222 vaccination. These receptors were collected from an adult in good health.

The gene calls are TRBV11-3 and TRBJ1-4; tentative D call: TRBD1 (5 bases). The CDR3 is made up of 16 amino acids. The V gene lost 5 bases and the J gene lost 6 bases, with 19 bases spanning the gap. The germline gives CDR1 SGHNT, CDR2 YENEEA. The CDR3 DNA is TGTGCCAGCAGCCCCGGGGGGGGACTGTTGCATGAAAAACTGTTTTTT. The encoded protein is CASSPGGGLLHEKLFF.

DNA for the CDR3: TGTGCCAGCAGCCCGACAGGGGCGGGCACTGAAGCTTTCTTT. Amino acid sequence: CASSPTGAGTEAFF. The chain has TRBV11-2 and TRBJ1-1; TRBD1 matches at 8 bases. The V and J ends lost 5 bases and 4 bases, in that order; junction bases with no gene match: 6. Looked up from germline, CDR1 is SGHAT and CDR2 is FQNNGV. The CDR3 is 14 residues long.

The chain uses TRBV19 and TRBJ1-4, with TRBD1 as a possible D gene (5 bases). With 3 bases removed from V and 0 bases from J, the gap between germline ends came to 5 bases. Germline V CDR1 and CDR2: LNHDA, SQIVND (reference sequence). This CDR3 has 14 residues. The CDR3 coding sequence is TGTGCCAGTAGTATGGGGGCAACTAATGAAAAACTGTTTTTT. It specifies CASSMGATNEKLFF.

This chain connects TRBV11-2 to TRBJ1-2; tentative D call: TRBD1 (6 bases). V was cut by 0 bases and J by 10 bases, with 12 bases left in between. CDR3 size: 13 residues. Germline V lookup: CDR1 SGHAT, CDR2 FQNNGV. CDR3 nucleotide sequence: TGTGCCAGCAGCTTAGACAGGGGTGATGTCTACACCTTC. It translates to CASSLDRGDVYTF.

The chain joins TRBV6-6 to TRBJ1-6, with 10 bases aligning to TRBD1. V was clipped by 5 bases and J by 9 bases; unmatched bases: 10. Germline V gene sequence: CDR1 MNHNY, CDR2 SVGAGI (reference sequence). This CDR3 is built from 16 residues. The CDR3 DNA follows: TGTGCCAGCAGTCGAGCCGGGACAGGGGTTTCTTCACCCCTCCACTTT. This sequence encodes CASSRAGTGVSSPLHF.

The rearrangement uses TRBV5-6 and TRBJ1-2, with TRBD1 as a possible D gene (5 bases). CDR3 length: 14 amino acids. V lost 0 bases and J 2 bases, leaving 8 bases between the germline ends. The germline V gene encodes CDR1 SGHDT and CDR2 YYEEEE. CDR3 DNA: TGTGCCAGCAGCTTGGACAGGAACAACTATGGCTACACCTTC. Amino acid sequence: CASSLDRNNYGYTF. The variable domain in full, with the rest retrieved from reference TRBV5-6 and TRBJ1-2, is DAGVTQSPTHLIKTRGQQVTLRCSPKSGHDTVSWYQQALGQGPQFIFQYYEEEERQRGNFPDRFSGHQFPNYSSELNVNALLLGDSALYLCASSLDRNNYGYTFGSGTRLTVV.

This clone was counted a few times. This chain connects TRBV7-4 to TRBJ1-5; 7 positions agree with TRBD1. V shed 5 bases, J shed 5 bases, and the junction held 12 bases outside the gene matches. Germline V gives CDR1 SGHVT, CDR2 SQSDAQ. This CDR3 comprises 16 residues. As DNA, the CDR3 is TGTGCCAGCAGCCGTGAATCAGGGGGTCGGTATCAGCCCCAGCATTTT. As protein: CASSRESGGRYQPQHF.

This clone was found a few times. The chain uses TRBV25-1 and TRBJ2-1; 7 positions agree with TRBD1. J lost 5 bases, V lost 2 bases, and 12 bases had no gene match. Germline assignment: CDR1 MGHDK and CDR2 SYGVNS. The CDR3 runs 17 residues. The CDR3 here is CASSEVPTGLGHNEQFF. The CDR3 DNA is TGTGCCAGCAGTGAAGTCCCGACAGGGCTTGGCCACAATGAGCAGTTCTTC.

The V and J genes are TRBV28 and TRBJ1-2; D is possibly TRBD1 (5 bases). Trimming cost V 5 bases and J 6 bases, with 19 bases left between them. Per germline, CDR1 MDHEN and CDR2 SYDVKM. CDR3 length: 15 amino acids. The CDR3 nucleotides read TGTGCCAGCAGTGGAGAGGGACGAGGGATGGATGGCTACACCTTC. Encoded protein: CASSGEGRGMDGYTF.

The chain joins TRBV30 to TRBJ2-3; 11 bases fit TRBD2. Germline V gene data show CDR1 as GTSNPN and CDR2 as SVGIG (reference sequence). The CDR3 runs 14 residues. The trim removed 3 bases at V and 3 bases at J, leaving 2 bases unmatched. CDR3 sequence (DNA): TGTGCCTGGAGGCCTAGCGGGGGGACAGATACGCAGTATTTT. This gives the protein CAWRPSGGTDTQYF.

The chain couples TRBV5-1 to TRBJ2-3, with D perhaps given as TRBD1 or TRBD2 (5 bases each). The germline V gene encodes CDR1 SGHRS and CDR2 YFSETQ. The CDR3 has 14 residues. Deletions cut 0 bases from V and 6 bases from J, with 11 bases between. DNA of the CDR3: TGCGCCAGCAGCTTGGGAGGGGTCGAGGATACGCAGTATTTT. This codes for CASSLGGVEDTQYF.

This chain connects TRBV18 to TRBJ2-3; D may be TRBD2 (5 bases). Looked up from germline, CDR1 is KGHSH and CDR2 is LQKENI. CDR3 length: 14 residues. Trimming pared 2 bases from V and 2 bases from J, leaving 8 bases between. CDR3 sequence (DNA): TGTGCCAGCTCACCAGTGACTATCACAGATACGCAGTATTTT. Protein: CASSPVTITDTQYF.

This chain joins TRBV29-1 and TRBJ2-5; 13 positions match TRBD2. CDR1 is SQVTM, CDR2 ANQGSEA, per germline. The CDR3 totals 15 residues. V lost 6 bases, J lost 5 bases, and 9 bases stayed unmatched. As DNA, the CDR3 is TGCAGCGTCAGGGGGACTAGCGGGGACGGGGAGACCCAGTACTTC. Protein: CSVRGTSGDGETQYF.

V is TRBV4-2 and J is TRBJ2-3; the match to TRBD2 covers 7 bases. In germline, CDR1 is LGHNA, CDR2 YNFKEQ. This CDR3 is built from 14 residues. The junction had 6 bases not matched to a gene; V was cut back by 6 bases and J by 3 bases. In nucleotides, the CDR3 is TGTGCCAGCAGTCCCGGGACTAAGACAGATACGCAGTATTTT. This gives the protein CASSPGTKTDTQYF.

The chain couples TRBV7-8 to TRBJ2-2; 7 bases line up with TRBD1. The trim removed 5 bases at V and 1 base at J, leaving 4 bases unmatched. This CDR3 spans 15 amino acids. From germline, CDR1 is SGHVS and CDR2 FQNEAQ. CDR3: CASSAGTVNTGELFF. The DNA of the CDR3 is TGTGCCAGCAGCGCCGGGACAGTGAACACCGGGGAGCTGTTTTTT.